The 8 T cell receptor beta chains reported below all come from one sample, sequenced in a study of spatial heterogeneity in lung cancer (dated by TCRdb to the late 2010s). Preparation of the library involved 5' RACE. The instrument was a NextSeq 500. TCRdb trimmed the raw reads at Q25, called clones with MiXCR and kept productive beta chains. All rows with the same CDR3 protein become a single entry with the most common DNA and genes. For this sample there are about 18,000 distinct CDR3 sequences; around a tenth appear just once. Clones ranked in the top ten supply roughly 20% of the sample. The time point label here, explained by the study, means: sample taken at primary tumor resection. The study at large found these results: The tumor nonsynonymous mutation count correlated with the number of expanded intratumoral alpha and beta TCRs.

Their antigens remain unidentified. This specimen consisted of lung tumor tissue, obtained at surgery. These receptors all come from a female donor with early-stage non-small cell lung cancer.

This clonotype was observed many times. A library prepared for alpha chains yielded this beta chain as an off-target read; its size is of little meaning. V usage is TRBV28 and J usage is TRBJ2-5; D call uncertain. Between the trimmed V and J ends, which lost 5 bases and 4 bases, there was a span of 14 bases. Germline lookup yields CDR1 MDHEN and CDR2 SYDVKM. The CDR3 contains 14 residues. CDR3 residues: CASSPYLGIETQYF. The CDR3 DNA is TGTGCCAGCAGTCCCTATTTGGGAATAGAGACCCAGTACTTC.

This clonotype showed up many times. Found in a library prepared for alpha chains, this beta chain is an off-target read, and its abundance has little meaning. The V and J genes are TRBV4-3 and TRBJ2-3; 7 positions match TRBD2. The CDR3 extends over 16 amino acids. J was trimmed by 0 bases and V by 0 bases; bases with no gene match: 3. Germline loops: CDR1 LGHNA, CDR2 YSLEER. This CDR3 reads CASSQELAVSTDTQYF. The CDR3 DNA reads TGCGCCAGCAGCCAAGAGCTAGCGGTTAGCACAGATACGCAGTATTTT.

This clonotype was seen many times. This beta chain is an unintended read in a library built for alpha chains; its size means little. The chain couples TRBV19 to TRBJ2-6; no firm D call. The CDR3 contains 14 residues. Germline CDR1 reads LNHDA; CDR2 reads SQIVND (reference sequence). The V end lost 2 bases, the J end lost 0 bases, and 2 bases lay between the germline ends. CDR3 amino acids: CASSISSGANVLTF. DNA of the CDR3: TGTGCCAGTAGTATATCCTCTGGGGCCAACGTCCTGACTTTC.

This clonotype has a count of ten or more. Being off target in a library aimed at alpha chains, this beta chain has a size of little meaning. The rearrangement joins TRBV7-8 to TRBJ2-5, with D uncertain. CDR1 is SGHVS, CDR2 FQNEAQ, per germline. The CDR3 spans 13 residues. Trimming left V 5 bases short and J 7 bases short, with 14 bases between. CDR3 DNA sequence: TGTGCCAGCAGCACCGACGGTACTGGGACCCAGTACTTC. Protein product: CASSTDGTGTQYF.

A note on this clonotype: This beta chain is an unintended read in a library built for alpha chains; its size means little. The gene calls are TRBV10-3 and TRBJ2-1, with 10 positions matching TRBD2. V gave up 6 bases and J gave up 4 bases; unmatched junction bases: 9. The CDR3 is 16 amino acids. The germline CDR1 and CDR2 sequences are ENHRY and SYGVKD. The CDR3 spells CAIRDLAGARYNEQFF. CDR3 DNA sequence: TGTGCCATCAGAGACCTAGCGGGGGCCCGATACAATGAGCAGTTCTTC.

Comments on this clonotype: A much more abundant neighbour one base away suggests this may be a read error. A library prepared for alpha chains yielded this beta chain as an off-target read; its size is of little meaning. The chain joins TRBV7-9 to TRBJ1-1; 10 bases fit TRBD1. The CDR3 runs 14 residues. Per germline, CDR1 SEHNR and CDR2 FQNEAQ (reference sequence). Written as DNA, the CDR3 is TGTACCAGCATGACAGGGGGCTTCTACACTGAAGCTTTCTTT. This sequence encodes CTSMTGGFYTEAFF.

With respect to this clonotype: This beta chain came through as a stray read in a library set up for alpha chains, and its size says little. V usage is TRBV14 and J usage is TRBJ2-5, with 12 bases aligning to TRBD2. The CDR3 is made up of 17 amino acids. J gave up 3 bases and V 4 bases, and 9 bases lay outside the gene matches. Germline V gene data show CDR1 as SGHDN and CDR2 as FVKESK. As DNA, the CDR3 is TGTGCCAGCAGCCGCCTAGCGGGGGGGCCAAGGGAAGAGACCCAGTACTTC. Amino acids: CASSRLAGGPREETQYF.

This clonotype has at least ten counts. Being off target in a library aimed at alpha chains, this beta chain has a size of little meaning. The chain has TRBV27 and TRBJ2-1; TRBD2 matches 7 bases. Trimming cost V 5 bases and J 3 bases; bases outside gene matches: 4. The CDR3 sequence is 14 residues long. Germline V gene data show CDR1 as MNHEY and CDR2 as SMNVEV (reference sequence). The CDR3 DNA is TGTGCCAGCAGTCCTAGCGGTAGCTACAATGAGCAGTTCTTC. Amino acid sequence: CASSPSGSYNEQFF.